Each of the 19 T cell receptor beta chains below was sequenced from the same sample in a study of CD8+ T cells in alopecia areata (dated by TCRdb to 2016 to 2018). Read against the paper, the sample's time point label means: around 22 weeks on oral tofacitinib. This sample's treatment or condition label indicates: oral pan-JAK inhibitor, 5-10 mg twice daily. Library preparation employed the immunoSEQ multiplex PCR assay. For TCR sequencing, RNA was extracted from every sample and reverse transcribed into cDNA to serve as template. Imported from immuneACCESS, the table was reduced by TCRdb to in-frame sequences with V and J called. These copies leave out some clones; in studies compared against another copy, an unresolved V gene accounts for under half, and the cause of the remainder is not known. Across this sample there are 190,000 or so clones, with around 58% seen only once. Roughly an eighth of the sample rests with the top ten.

Here the sequenced sample was CD8+ T cells sorted from blood, taken at week 24, from a patient treated with tofacitinib. Receptor source: a human donor with alopecia areata.

This clone was found a few times. This sequence joins TRBV13 and TRBJ2-2; 8 bases map to TRBD1. Per the germline V gene, CDR1 is PRHDT and CDR2 is FYEKMQ (reference sequence). The J segment lost 1 base and the V segment lost 3 bases, leaving 4 bases of the junction unmatched. This CDR3 contains 16 residues. The DNA for the CDR3 is TGTGCCAGCAGCTTTTGGACAGGGAAGAACACCGGGGAGCTGTTTTTT. It translates to CASSFWTGKNTGELFF.

V usage is TRBV5-6 and J usage is TRBJ2-7; TRBD2 matches at 7 bases. The CDR3 consists of 12 residues. The ends lost 4 bases at V and 7 bases at J; junction bases unmatched: 5. CDR1 SGHDT and CDR2 YYEEEE come from the germline V gene. The CDR3 region is CASSRGREEQYF. CDR3 nucleotide sequence: TGTGCCAGCAGCCGGGGGAGGGAGGAGCAGTACTTC.

The chain recombines TRBV4-1 with TRBJ2-7; TRBD1 matches at 9 bases. From germline, CDR1 is MGHRA and CDR2 YSYEKL. J lost 5 bases, V lost 0 bases, and 5 bases had no gene match. The CDR3 consists of 15 residues. The DNA of the CDR3 is TGCGCCAGCAGCCAAGAGGACAGGGGTTGGGACGAGCAGTACTTC. It specifies CASSQEDRGWDEQYF.

The chain has TRBV6-6 and TRBJ1-5; D may be TRBD1 (6 bases). V lost 7 bases to trimming and J lost 2 bases, with 18 bases between them. Per the germline V gene, CDR1 is MNHNY and CDR2 is SVGAGI (reference sequence). The CDR3 has 16 amino acids. CDR3 bases: TGTGCCAGCACTTGGACGGGGGCTTCTGGCAATCAGCCCCAGCATTTT. Protein sequence: CASTWTGASGNQPQHF.

As to this clone: Additional DNA sequences in this sample encode the identical CDR3. This chain links TRBV27 with TRBJ2-7; 7 nucleotides align to TRBD2. V shed 6 bases, J shed 7 bases, and the junction held 9 bases outside the gene matches. This CDR3 has 13 amino acids. Per germline, CDR1 MNHEY and CDR2 SMNVEV (reference sequence). DNA of the CDR3: TGTGCCAGCAGCAGCGTTGGGGGGGGTGAGCAGTACTTC. Encoded protein: CASSSVGGGEQYF.

This clone was counted a few times. The chain employs TRBV30 and TRBJ2-7, with TRBD2 matching 9 bases. CDR3 length: 13 residues. Germline CDR1 and CDR2: GTSNPN and SVGIG (reference sequence). The trim removed 3 bases at V and 3 bases at J, leaving 3 bases unmatched. The CDR3 bases are TGTGCCTGGAGAGTAGCGGGGGTCTACGAGCAGTACTTC. It translates to CAWRVAGVYEQYF. Full variable domain (remainder filled in from reference TRBV30 and TRBJ2-7): SQTIHQWPATLVQPVGSPLSLECTVEGTSNPNLYWYRQAAGRGLQLLFYSVGIGQISSEVPQNLSASRPQDRQFILSSKKLLLSDSGFYLCAWRVAGVYEQYFGPGTRLTVT.

CDR3 coding DNA: TGTGCCAGCCGCCCGGCAGGGGTGGTTGGTGAGACCCAGTACTTC. Translating it yields CASRPAGVVGETQYF. This sequence joins TRBV7-7 and TRBJ2-5; D perhaps matches TRBD1 (6 bases). This CDR3 contains 15 residues. The germline CDR1 and CDR2 sequences are SSHAT and FNYEAQ (reference sequence). V dropped 8 bases and J dropped 5 bases, with 21 bases sitting between them.

The table lists this clone with a few counts. This sequence joins TRBV6-1 and TRBJ1-5, with D tentatively TRBD1 (5 bases). The CDR3 is 15 amino acids. The germline V and J ends were trimmed by 4 bases and 5 bases, with 15 bases remaining between them. CDR1 and CDR2 from the germline V gene are MNHNS and SASEGT. The CDR3 reads CASSGWGISDQPQHF. The CDR3, as DNA: TGTGCCAGCAGTGGGTGGGGGATAAGCGATCAGCCCCAGCATTTT.

The gene calls are TRBV19 and TRBJ1-1, with a possible D match to TRBD1 (5 bases). Per the germline V gene, CDR1 is LNHDA and CDR2 is SQIVND (reference sequence). V lost 7 bases to trimming and J lost 4 bases, with 7 bases between them. The CDR3 loop spans 11 amino acids. The CDR3: CASIQGTEAFF. CDR3 DNA sequence: TGTGCCAGTATCCAGGGCACTGAAGCTTTCTTT.

About this clone itself: This specimen includes other DNA sequences encoding the same CDR3. The CDR3 protein is CSVEVGSANTGELFF. CDR3 sequence (DNA): TGCAGCGTTGAAGTGGGCAGCGCGAACACCGGGGAGCTGTTTTTT. This chain links TRBV29-1 with TRBJ2-2, with no clear D. This CDR3 is 15 amino acids long. Germline V gene sequence: CDR1 SQVTM, CDR2 ANQGSEA. Deletions cut 1 base from V and 0 bases from J, with 9 bases between.

The chain is built from TRBV13 and TRBJ1-1; D is unclear. The CDR3 spans 14 residues. The ends were cut back, 5 bases at V and 5 bases at J, with 15 bases in the middle. Germline values: CDR1 PRHDT, CDR2 FYEKMQ (reference sequence). The CDR3 is CASSQKTLITEAFF. The CDR3 DNA is TGTGCCAGCAGCCAAAAAACCCTCATTACTGAAGCTTTCTTT.

The rearrangement links TRBV10-3 to TRBJ2-5; 7 bases align to TRBD1. Trimming at V came to 2 bases and at J to 5 bases, leaving 14 bases not matched to a gene. The CDR3 totals 17 residues. Per the germline V gene, CDR1 is ENHRY and CDR2 is SYGVKD. CDR3 sequence: CAISEGSGQNSRETQYF. CDR3 nucleotides: TGTGCCATCAGTGAGGGTTCGGGACAGAACTCTCGGGAGACCCAGTACTTC.

V and J are TRBV7-9 and TRBJ2-7; D unresolved. The CDR3 covers 16 residues. Germline V CDR1 and CDR2: SEHNR, FQNEAQ (reference sequence). V lost 5 bases and J lost 0, with 17 bases in between. For the CDR3, the DNA is TGTGCCAGCAGCCCTCCGGATTCTAGTCCCTCCTACGAGCAGTACTTC. This gives the protein CASSPPDSSPSYEQYF.

This chain uses TRBV5-1 with TRBJ2-3, with 12 bases matching TRBD2. CDR3 length: 20 amino acids. V gave up 2 bases and J gave up 6 bases; unmatched junction bases: 19. CDR1 SGHRS and CDR2 YFSETQ come from the germline V gene. CDR3 in amino acids: CASSFPTSGGPTSPADTQYF. In DNA form, the CDR3 reads TGCGCCAGCAGCTTTCCGACTAGCGGGGGCCCCACTTCTCCCGCGGATACGCAGTATTTT.

V gene TRBV5-6 combines with J gene TRBJ1-6; D might be TRBD1 (5 bases). There are 14 residues in the CDR3. The germline V gene encodes CDR1 SGHDT and CDR2 YYEEEE. V lost 0 bases and J lost 6, with 7 bases in between. The CDR3 loop is CASSLGGPNSPLHF. The DNA of the CDR3 is TGTGCCAGCAGCTTGGGGGGACCTAATTCACCCCTCCACTTT. The complete variable domain, with remaining parts taken from reference TRBV5-6 and TRBJ1-6, reads DAGVTQSPTHLIKTRGQQVTLRCSPKSGHDTVSWYQQALGQGPQFIFQYYEEEERQRGNFPDRFSGHQFPNYSSELNVNALLLGDSALYLCASSLGGPNSPLHFGNGTRLTVT.

The rearrangement joins TRBV29-1 to TRBJ2-5; perhaps TRBD2 as D (6 bases). V lost 5 bases, J lost 5 bases, and 18 bases lay in between. The CDR3 runs to 14 residues. CDR1 is SQVTM and CDR2 is ANQGSEA in the germline V gene. This CDR3 reads CSVTYRGGGETQYF. The CDR3 nucleotides read TGCAGCGTTACTTATCGGGGAGGCGGGGAGACCCAGTACTTC.

This clone occurred once. The chain is built from TRBV5-5 and TRBJ2-5; D unclear. V lost 0 bases and J 2 bases, leaving 5 bases between the germline ends. The CDR3 loop spans 13 amino acids. Looked up from germline, CDR1 is SGHKS and CDR2 is YYEKEE (reference sequence). The CDR3 protein is CASSLDVQETQYF. The CDR3 bases are TGTGCCAGCAGCTTGGACGTACAAGAGACCCAGTACTTC.

The chain combines TRBV9 with TRBJ1-1; D is possibly TRBD1 (6 bases). The CDR3 runs 14 residues. Between the trimmed V and J ends, which lost 2 bases and 5 bases, there was a span of 13 bases. Germline V gene sequence: CDR1 SGDLS, CDR2 YYNGEE. CDR3 region: CASSVGRGLTEAFF. The CDR3 DNA follows: TGTGCCAGCAGCGTGGGCAGGGGTTTGACTGAAGCTTTCTTT.

This clone was seen more than once but under ten times. This chain joins TRBV7-2 and TRBJ2-3; 11 bases are shared with TRBD1. The CDR3 has 15 residues. Germline-derived CDR1 and CDR2 are SGHTA and FQGNSA. With 10 bases clipped from V and 3 bases from J, the junction kept 9 bases outside the gene matches. The DNA for the CDR3 is TGTGCCACCGGACAGGGGGCAAGGCTGACAGATACGCAGTATTTT. Protein: CATGQGARLTDTQYF.